The present entry profiles one T cell receptor beta chain with its context. The method was immunoSEQ multiplex PCR; TCRdb's version includes in-frame clones alone and lacks a portion of them. The sample yields roughly 80,000 clones, about four fifths seen once. This entry is derived from a study of OX40 agonist ivuxolimab in advanced cancers. Study at large: Patients were roughly 83% male with ages roughly 20 to 85, mean about 54.

This TCR was recovered from an adult with an advanced solid tumor such as melanoma, head and neck, liver or kidney cancer. Source: CD4+ or CD8+ T cells sorted from blood, taken in a trial of the OX40 agonist ivuxolimab.

In DNA form, the CDR3 reads TGCGCCAGCAGCCAGGGAGGGTCGCGTGCTGAAGCTTTCTTT. Amino acid sequence: CASSQGGSRAEAFF. V is TRBV4-1 and J is TRBJ1-1, with D unresolved. This CDR3 is built from 14 residues. Germline V gene sequence: CDR1 MGHRA, CDR2 YSYEKL. Trimming shortened V by 3 bases and J by 6 bases, and 14 bases separated the two germline ends.